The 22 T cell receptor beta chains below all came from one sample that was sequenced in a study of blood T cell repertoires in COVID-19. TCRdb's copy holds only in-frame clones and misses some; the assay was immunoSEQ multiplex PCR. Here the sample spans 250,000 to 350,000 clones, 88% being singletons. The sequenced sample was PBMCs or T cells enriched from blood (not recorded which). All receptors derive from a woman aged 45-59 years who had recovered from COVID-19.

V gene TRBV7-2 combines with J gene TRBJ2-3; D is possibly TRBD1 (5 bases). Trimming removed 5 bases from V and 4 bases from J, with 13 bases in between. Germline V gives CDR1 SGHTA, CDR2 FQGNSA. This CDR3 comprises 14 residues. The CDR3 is CASSRRARADTQYF. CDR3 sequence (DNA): TGTGCCAGCAGCCGCCGGGCCAGGGCAGATACGCAGTATTTT. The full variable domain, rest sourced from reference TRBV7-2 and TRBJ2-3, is GAGVSQSPSNKVTEKGKDVELRCDPISGHTALYWYRQSLGQGLEFLIYFQGNSAPDKSGLPSDRFSAERTGGSVSTLTIQRTQQEDSAVYLCASSRRARADTQYFGPGTRLTVL.

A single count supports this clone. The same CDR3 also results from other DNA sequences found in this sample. CDR3 loop: CASSRDRDGEQYF. CDR3 nucleotide sequence: TGTGCCAGCAGCCGGGACAGGGATGGGGAGCAGTACTTC. The chain couples TRBV5-4 to TRBJ2-7, with 9 bases lining up with TRBD1. Trimming took 4 bases from V and 7 from J; bases not matched to a gene: 6. The germline gives CDR1 SGHNT, CDR2 YYREEE (reference sequence). The CDR3 consists of 13 residues.

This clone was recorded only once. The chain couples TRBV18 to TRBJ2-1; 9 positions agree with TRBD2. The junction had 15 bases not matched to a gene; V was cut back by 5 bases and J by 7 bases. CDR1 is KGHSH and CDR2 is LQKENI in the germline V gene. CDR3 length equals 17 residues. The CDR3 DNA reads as TGTGCCAGCTCAATCGATCTAGCGGGGTCCCTAGCAAATGAGCAGTTCTTC. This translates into CASSIDLAGSLANEQFF.

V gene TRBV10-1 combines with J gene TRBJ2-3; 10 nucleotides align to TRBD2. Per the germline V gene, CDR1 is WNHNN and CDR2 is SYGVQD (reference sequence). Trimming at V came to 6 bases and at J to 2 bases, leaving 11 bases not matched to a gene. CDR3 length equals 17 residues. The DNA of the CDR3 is TGCGCCAGCAGGGAGGTGGCTAGCGGGGGCCCCACAGATACGCAGTATTTT. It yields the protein CASREVASGGPTDTQYF.

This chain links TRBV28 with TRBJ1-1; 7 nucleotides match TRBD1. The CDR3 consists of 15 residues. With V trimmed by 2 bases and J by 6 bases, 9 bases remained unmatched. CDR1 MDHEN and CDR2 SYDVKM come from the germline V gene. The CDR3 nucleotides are TGTGCCAGCAGTTTAGAAGGTCCCCAGGGGGCTGAAGCTTTCTTT. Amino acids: CASSLEGPQGAEAFF. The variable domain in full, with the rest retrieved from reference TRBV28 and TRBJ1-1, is DVKVTQSSRYLVKRTGEKVFLECVQDMDHENMFWYRQDPGLGLRLIYFSYDVKMKEKGDIPEGYSVSREKKERFSLILESASTNQTSMYLCASSLEGPQGAEAFFGQGTRLTVV.

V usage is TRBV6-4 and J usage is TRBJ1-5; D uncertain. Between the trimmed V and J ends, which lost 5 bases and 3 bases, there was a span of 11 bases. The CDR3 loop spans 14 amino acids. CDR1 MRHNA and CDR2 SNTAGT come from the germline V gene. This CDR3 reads CASSKTGNNQPQHF. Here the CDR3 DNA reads TGTGCCAGCAGTAAGACCGGGAACAATCAGCCCCAGCATTTT.

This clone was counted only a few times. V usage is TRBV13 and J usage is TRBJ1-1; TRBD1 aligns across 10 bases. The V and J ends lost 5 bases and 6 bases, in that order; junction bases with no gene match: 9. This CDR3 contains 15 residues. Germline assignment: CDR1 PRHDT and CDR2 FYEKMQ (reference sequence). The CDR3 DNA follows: TGTGCCAGCAGCGACCCCGGGACAGGGGATCCTGAAGCTTTCTTT. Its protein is CASSDPGTGDPEAFF.

In DNA, the CDR3 is TGTGCCAGCAGGGCCGGAGGGAGGTTCTTTCAGCCGCCCTCCTACGAGCAGTACTTC. It encodes CASRAGGRFFQPPSYEQYF. The V and J genes are TRBV28 and TRBJ2-7; possibly TRBD2 for D (6 bases). This CDR3 comprises 19 residues. Trimming shortened V by 6 bases and J by 0 bases, and 27 bases separated the two germline ends. Germline V gene data show CDR1 as MDHEN and CDR2 as SYDVKM. The entire variable domain, with the rest obtained from reference TRBV28 and TRBJ2-7, is as follows: DVKVTQSSRYLVKRTGEKVFLECVQDMDHENMFWYRQDPGLGLRLIYFSYDVKMKEKGDIPEGYSVSREKKERFSLILESASTNQTSMYLCASRAGGRFFQPPSYEQYFGPGTRLTVT.

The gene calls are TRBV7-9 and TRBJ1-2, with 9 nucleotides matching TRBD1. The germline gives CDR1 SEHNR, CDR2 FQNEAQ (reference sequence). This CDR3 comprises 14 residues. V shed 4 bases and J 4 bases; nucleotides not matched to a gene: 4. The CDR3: CASSSSGQGYGYTF. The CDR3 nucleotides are TGTGCCAGCAGCTCCTCGGGACAGGGCTATGGCTACACCTTC.

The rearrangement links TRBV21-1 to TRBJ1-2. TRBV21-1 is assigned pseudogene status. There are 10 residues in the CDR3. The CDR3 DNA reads TGTGCCAGCAGCATACTTGGCTACACCTTC. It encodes CASSILGYTF.

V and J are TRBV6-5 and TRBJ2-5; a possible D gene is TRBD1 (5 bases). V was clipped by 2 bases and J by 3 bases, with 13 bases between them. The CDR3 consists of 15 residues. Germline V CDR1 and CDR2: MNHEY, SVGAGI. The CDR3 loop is CASSYQAAGKETQYF. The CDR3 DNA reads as TGTGCCAGCAGTTACCAGGCGGCAGGGAAAGAGACCCAGTACTTC.

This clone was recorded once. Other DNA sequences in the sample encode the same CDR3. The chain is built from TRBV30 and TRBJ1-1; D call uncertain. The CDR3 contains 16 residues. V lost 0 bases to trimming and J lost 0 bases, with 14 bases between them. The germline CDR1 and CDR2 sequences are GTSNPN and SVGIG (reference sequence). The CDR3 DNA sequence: TGTGCCTGGAGTGTACCTAGTAGCGGGTTGAACACTGAAGCTTTCTTT. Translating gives CAWSVPSSGLNTEAFF.

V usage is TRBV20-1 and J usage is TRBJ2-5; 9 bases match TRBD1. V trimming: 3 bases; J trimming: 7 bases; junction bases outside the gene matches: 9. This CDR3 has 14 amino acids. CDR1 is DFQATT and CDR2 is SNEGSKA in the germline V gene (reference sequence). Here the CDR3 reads CSASPGQGLGTQYF. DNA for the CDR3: TGCAGTGCTAGTCCGGGACAGGGTTTGGGGACCCAGTACTTC.

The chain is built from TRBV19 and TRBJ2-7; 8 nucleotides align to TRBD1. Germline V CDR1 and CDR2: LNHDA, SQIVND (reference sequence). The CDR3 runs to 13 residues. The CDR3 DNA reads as TGTGCTTCGTGGGACAGGCCTGCATACGAGCAGTACTTC. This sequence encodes CASWDRPAYEQYF.

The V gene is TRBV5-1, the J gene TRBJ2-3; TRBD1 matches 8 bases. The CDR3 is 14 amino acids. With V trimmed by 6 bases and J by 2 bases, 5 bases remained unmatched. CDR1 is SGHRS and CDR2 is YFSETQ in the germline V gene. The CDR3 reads CASKVGQDTDTQYF. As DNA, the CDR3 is TGCGCCAGCAAAGTGGGACAGGACACAGATACGCAGTATTTT.

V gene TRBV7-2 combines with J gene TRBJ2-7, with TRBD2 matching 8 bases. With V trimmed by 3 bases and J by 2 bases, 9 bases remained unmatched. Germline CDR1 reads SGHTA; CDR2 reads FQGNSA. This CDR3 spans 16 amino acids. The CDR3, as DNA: TGTGCCAGCAGCTTCGTAGCGGGGAACCCTACCTACGAGCAGTACTTC. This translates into CASSFVAGNPTYEQYF.

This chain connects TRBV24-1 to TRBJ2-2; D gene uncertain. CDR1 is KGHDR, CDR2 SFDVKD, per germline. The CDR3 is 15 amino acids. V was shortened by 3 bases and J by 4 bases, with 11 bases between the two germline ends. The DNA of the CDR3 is TGTGCCACCAGTGATCCATCCAAAGCCACCGGGGAGCTGTTTTTT. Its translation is CATSDPSKATGELFF.

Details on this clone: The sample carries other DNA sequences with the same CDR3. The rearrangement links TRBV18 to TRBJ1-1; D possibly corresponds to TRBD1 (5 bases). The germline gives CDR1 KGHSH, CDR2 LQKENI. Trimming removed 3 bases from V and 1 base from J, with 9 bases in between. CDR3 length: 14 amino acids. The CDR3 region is CASSPNTGNTEAFF. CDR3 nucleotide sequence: TGTGCCAGCTCACCTAACACAGGGAACACTGAAGCTTTCTTT. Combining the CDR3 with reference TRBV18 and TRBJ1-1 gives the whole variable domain NAGVMQNPRHLVRRRGQEARLRCSPMKGHSHVYWYRQLPEEGLKFMVYLQKENIIDESGMPKERFSAEFPKEGPSILRIQQVVRGDSAAYFCASSPNTGNTEAFFGQGTRLTVV.

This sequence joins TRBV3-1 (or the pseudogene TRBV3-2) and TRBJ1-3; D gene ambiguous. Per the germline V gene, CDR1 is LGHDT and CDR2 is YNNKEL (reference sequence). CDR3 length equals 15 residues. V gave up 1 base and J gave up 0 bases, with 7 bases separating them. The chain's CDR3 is CASSQGAVSGNTIYF. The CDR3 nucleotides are TGTGCCAGCAGCCAAGGGGCCGTCTCTGGAAACACCATATATTTT.

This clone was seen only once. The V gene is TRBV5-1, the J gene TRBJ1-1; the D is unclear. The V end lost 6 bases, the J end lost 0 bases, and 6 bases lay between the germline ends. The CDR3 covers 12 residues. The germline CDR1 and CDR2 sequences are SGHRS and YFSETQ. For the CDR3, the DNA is TGCGCCAGCATGGAGGTGAACACTGAAGCTTTCTTT. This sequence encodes CASMEVNTEAFF.

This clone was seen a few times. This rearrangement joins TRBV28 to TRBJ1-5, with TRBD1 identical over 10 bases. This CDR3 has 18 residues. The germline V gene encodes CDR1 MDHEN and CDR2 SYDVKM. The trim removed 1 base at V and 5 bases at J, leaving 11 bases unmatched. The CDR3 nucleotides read TGTGCCAGCAGTTTATCTAGGACAGGGGGGCTGCAGGATCAGCCCCAGCATTTT. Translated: CASSLSRTGGLQDQPQHF.

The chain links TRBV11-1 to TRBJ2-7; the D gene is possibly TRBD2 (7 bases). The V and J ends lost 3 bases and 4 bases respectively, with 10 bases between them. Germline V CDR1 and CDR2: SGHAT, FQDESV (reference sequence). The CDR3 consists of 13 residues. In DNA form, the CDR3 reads TGTGCCAGCAGCTTGGGGGGGCTTTACGAGCAGTACTTC. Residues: CASSLGGLYEQYF.